A single sample gave rise to the 20 T cell receptor beta chains below, sequenced in a study of Graves' ophthalmopathy and Graves' hyperthyroidism. The TCR beta CDR3 regions underwent amplification from RNA transcripts. RT-PCR in the first round used HTBI primers; a second-round multiplex PCR followed. Each CDR3 protein gets one entry after TCRdb re-called the multiplex PCR reads with MiXCR. This sample has some 1.1 million distinct CDR3 sequences, with 35% to 40% found just once. Input material: peripheral blood or thyroid tissue (not recorded which). The receptors were sampled from an adult man with Graves' hyperthyroidism.

The chain combines TRBV19 with TRBJ2-7, with 8 bases lining up with TRBD2. J gave up 2 bases and V 7 bases, and 7 bases lay outside the gene matches. CDR3 length: 14 residues. CDR1 is LNHDA and CDR2 is SQIVND in the germline V gene (reference sequence). The CDR3 DNA sequence: TGTGCCAGTAATAAGGGTAGCGGGACCTACGAGCAGTACTTC. Translating gives CASNKGSGTYEQYF.

This clonotype has just a few counts. The chain is built from TRBV7-8 and TRBJ2-7; 8 positions agree with TRBD2. Trimming cost V 5 bases and J 7 bases; bases outside gene matches: 7. This CDR3 spans 13 amino acids. The germline CDR1 and CDR2 sequences are SGHVS and FQNEAQ. In DNA form, the CDR3 reads TGTGCCAGCAGCCAAAGCGCGGGGGGTGAGCAGTACTTC. Amino acid sequence: CASSQSAGGEQYF.

CDR3 loop: CASSSTGLEAFF. The CDR3 nucleotides read TGTGCCAGCAGCTCGACGGGGCTTGAAGCTTTCTTT. This chain uses TRBV7-2 with TRBJ1-1; perhaps TRBD1 as D (5 bases). CDR3 size: 12 residues. Between the trimmed V and J ends, which lost 4 bases and 7 bases, there was a span of 10 bases. Germline lookup yields CDR1 SGHTA and CDR2 FQGNSA.

The V and J genes are TRBV9 and TRBJ1-5; a possible D gene is TRBD1 (5 bases). Trimming took 4 bases from V and 5 from J, leaving 13 bases between them. The CDR3 runs 14 residues. Germline V CDR1 and CDR2: SGDLS, YYNGEE. The CDR3 coding sequence is TGTGCCAGCAGCACCGGGGGGGGGGATCAGCCCCAGCATTTT. Its protein product is CASSTGGGDQPQHF.

This clonotype has only a few counts. The J gene is TRBJ2-7, the V gene TRBV12-3 or TRBV12-4, with TRBD2 as a possible D gene (7 bases). The CDR3 has 14 amino acids. V lost 7 bases and J lost 6, with 19 bases in between. Written as DNA, the CDR3 is TGTGCCAGCAAAGGTGGTGGGGGGGCGGCCGAGCAGTACTTC. The encoded protein is CASKGGGGAAEQYF.

At least ten counts were recorded for this clonotype. V gene TRBV7-9 combines with J gene TRBJ1-1; D uncertain. Per the germline V gene, CDR1 is SEHNR and CDR2 is FQNEAQ (reference sequence). This CDR3 region has 15 residues. Trimming took off 0 bases at V and 3 bases at J, with 11 bases between the two ends. This CDR3 is CASSLAPSGHTEAFF. The CDR3 coding sequence is TGTGCCAGCAGCTTAGCTCCGTCTGGGCACACTGAAGCTTTCTTT.

This clonotype turned up a few times. This rearrangement joins TRBV5-5 to TRBJ2-7; 12 bases match TRBD2. The germline gives CDR1 SGHKS, CDR2 YYEKEE (reference sequence). With V trimmed by 5 bases and J by 5 bases, 11 bases remained unmatched. CDR3 length: 16 residues. Here the CDR3 reads CASRATWTSGIDEQYF. Here the CDR3 DNA reads TGTGCCAGCAGGGCTACCTGGACTAGCGGGATAGACGAGCAGTACTTC.

The chain combines TRBV10-3 with TRBJ2-7; 7 positions agree with TRBD2. CDR1 and CDR2 (germline): ENHRY, SYGVKD. The CDR3 has 15 residues. J gave up 1 base and V 10 bases, and 13 bases lay outside the gene matches. CDR3 coding DNA: TGTGCCACCCGTCGGGGGAGCGGGGTTTCCTACGAGCAGTACTTC. Protein sequence: CATRRGSGVSYEQYF.

The chain employs TRBV20-1 and TRBJ2-6, with TRBD1 identical over 7 bases. CDR3 length: 14 amino acids. CDR1 and CDR2 from the germline V gene are DFQATT and SNEGSKA (reference sequence). The J segment lost 0 bases and the V segment lost 6 bases, leaving 2 bases of the junction unmatched. CDR3 sequence (DNA): TGCAGTGCAACAGGGGACTCTGGGGCCAACGTCCTGACTTTC. Its protein is CSATGDSGANVLTF.

This clonotype occurred many times. This sequence joins TRBV10-3 and TRBJ2-7, with 9 bases matching TRBD1. The CDR3 has 15 amino acids. Trimming removed 5 bases from V and 0 bases from J; junction bases left unmatched: 5. Germline V gene data show CDR1 as ENHRY and CDR2 as SYGVKD. The CDR3 DNA reads TGTGCCATCAGTAAAGGACAGGGGAGCTCCTACGAGCAGTACTTC. Protein: CAISKGQGSSYEQYF.

This clonotype was seen a few times. In nucleotides, the CDR3 is TGTGCCAGCAGTTACGGGACAGTCGCTTTTGAAGCTTTCTTT. This translates into CASSYGTVAFEAFF. The V call is TRBV6-2 or TRBV6-3, the J call TRBJ1-1; TRBD1 matches 7 bases. The CDR3 consists of 14 residues. CDR1 is MNHEY and CDR2 is SVGEGT in the germline V gene. V lost 2 bases, J lost 7 bases, and 7 bases stayed unmatched.

CDR3 DNA: TGCAGTGCTAGAGATCCCCAGACAGGGCGCACTGAAGCTTTCTTT. Residues: CSARDPQTGRTEAFF. This chain uses TRBV20-1 with TRBJ1-1; 7 nucleotides match TRBD1. Unmatched junction bases numbered 8, after V lost 0 bases and J lost 4 bases. The CDR3 totals 15 residues. Germline CDR1 and CDR2: DFQATT and SNEGSKA (reference sequence).

In its sample, this clonotype was seen many times. The chain couples TRBV29-1 to TRBJ1-3; unclear D gene. The germline V and J ends were trimmed by 5 bases and 1 base, with 3 bases remaining between them. Per the germline V gene, CDR1 is SQVTM and CDR2 is ANQGSEA. The CDR3 contains 11 residues. CDR3 region: CSVSSGNTIYF. For the CDR3, the DNA is TGCAGCGTTTCGTCTGGAAACACCATATATTTT. The complete variable domain, with remaining parts taken from reference TRBV29-1 and TRBJ1-3, reads SAVISQKPSRDICQRGTSLTIQCQVDSQVTMMFWYRQQPGQSLTLIATANQGSEATYESGFVIDKFPISRPNLTFSTLTVSNMSPEDSSIYLCSVSSGNTIYFGEGSWLTVV.

V gene TRBV14 combines with J gene TRBJ1-3; D is unresolved. Germline CDR1 SGHDN, CDR2 FVKESK. Trimming took off 6 bases at V and 2 bases at J, with 17 bases between the two ends. The CDR3 runs to 16 residues. The CDR3 reads CASSYDGRQAGNTIYF. The CDR3 DNA sequence: TGTGCCAGCAGTTACGACGGACGTCAAGCTGGAAACACCATATATTTT.

This clonotype was seen ten or more times. The V call is TRBV19, the J call TRBJ1-1; TRBD1 aligns across 7 bases. The trim removed 7 bases at V and 10 bases at J, leaving 6 bases unmatched. The length of the CDR3 is 11 residues. Germline V gene lookup returns CDR1 LNHDA and CDR2 SQIVND (reference sequence). The CDR3 bases are TGTGCCAGTACAACAGGGGCTCGAGCTTTCTTT. This sequence encodes CASTTGARAFF.

The chain has TRBV29-1 and TRBJ1-1; D is unresolved. The germline V gene has CDR1 SQVTM and CDR2 ANQGSEA. V was cut by 7 bases and J by 9 bases, with 24 bases left in between. There are 14 residues in the CDR3. This chain's CDR3 is CSAGELGFMAKAFF. The CDR3 nucleotides read TGCAGCGCCGGGGAACTCGGGTTTATGGCTAAAGCTTTCTTT. Together with reference TRBV29-1 and TRBJ1-1, the CDR3 gives the full variable domain: SAVISQKPSRDICQRGTSLTIQCQVDSQVTMMFWYRQQPGQSLTLIATANQGSEATYESGFVIDKFPISRPNLTFSTLTVSNMSPEDSSIYLCSAGELGFMAKAFFGQGTRLTVV.

This chain connects TRBV7-9 to TRBJ2-5, with a weak D call TRBD1 (5 bases). Germline CDR1 reads SEHNR; CDR2 reads FQNEAQ (reference sequence). Deletions cut 6 bases from V and 5 bases from J, with 16 bases between. The length of the CDR3 is 14 residues. The CDR3 sequence is CASRTANTGETQYF. The CDR3 bases are TGTGCCAGCAGGACAGCGAACACCGGGGAGACCCAGTACTTC.

The rearrangement uses TRBV5-6 and TRBJ1-1; D remains ambiguous. CDR1 SGHDT and CDR2 YYEEEE come from the germline V gene. The V gene lost 3 bases and the J gene lost 3 bases, with 12 bases spanning the gap. The CDR3 is made up of 14 amino acids. The chain's CDR3 is CASSSPPVDTEAFF. CDR3 coding DNA: TGTGCCAGCAGCTCCCCCCCGGTGGACACTGAAGCTTTCTTT.

A few counts support this clonotype. The V call is TRBV2, the J call TRBJ1-6, with D possibly TRBD1 on 6 matching bases. In germline, CDR1 is SNHLY, CDR2 FYNNEI. This CDR3 contains 16 residues. Trimming removed 4 bases from V and 7 bases from J, with 17 bases in between. CDR3 coding DNA: TGTGCCAGCAGTGCGGTGTGGTTACAGGGCAATTCACCCCTCCACTTT. It specifies CASSAVWLQGNSPLHF.

There are a few counts of this clonotype. The chain recombines TRBV5-6 with TRBJ2-7; 9 bases match TRBD1. The germline V gene has CDR1 SGHDT and CDR2 YYEEEE. The CDR3 is made up of 15 amino acids. The trim removed 3 bases at V and 4 bases at J, leaving 8 bases unmatched. DNA of the CDR3: TGTGCCAGCAGCTCACTCAGGACAGGGGCTTACGAGCAGTACTTC. Amino acid sequence: CASSSLRTGAYEQYF. The full variable domain, with the rest looked up from reference TRBV5-6 and TRBJ2-7, is DAGVTQSPTHLIKTRGQQVTLRCSPKSGHDTVSWYQQALGQGPQFIFQYYEEEERQRGNFPDRFSGHQFPNYSSELNVNALLLGDSALYLCASSSLRTGAYEQYFGPGTRLTVT.